One sample yielded the 27 T cell receptor beta chains listed below, sequenced in a study of T cells in Graves' hyperthyroidism and ophthalmopathy. Amplification targeted TCR beta CDR3 regions from RNA transcripts. When the TCR CDR3 underwent first-round RT-PCR, the HTBI primer set was used. TCRdb called the multiplex PCR reads again in MiXCR, with one record for every CDR3 protein. The sample carries some 320,000 distinct CDR3 sequences, roughly 13% recorded once. Specimen: blood. The receptors were sampled from a woman aged 40 to 55 with Graves' ophthalmopathy.

This clonotype was seen at least ten times. The chain combines TRBV7-8 with TRBJ2-1; D might be TRBD2 (5 bases). This CDR3 is built from 17 residues. The V gene lost 1 base and the J gene lost 4 bases, with 17 bases spanning the gap. Germline CDR1 is SGHVS and CDR2 is FQNEAQ. The CDR3 here is CASSLVGKRTLYNEQFF. The CDR3 region has the DNA TGTGCCAGCAGCTTAGTCGGGAAGCGGACCCTGTACAATGAGCAGTTCTTC.

This clonotype appeared a few times. The gene calls are TRBV6-1 and TRBJ2-1; TRBD2 aligns across 9 bases. V was clipped by 6 bases and J by 8 bases; unmatched bases: 5. Germline V lookup: CDR1 MNHNS, CDR2 SASEGT. This CDR3 is 13 amino acids long. In DNA form, the CDR3 reads TGTGCCAGCAGACTACTAGCGGGCCATGAGCAGTTCTTC. Encoded protein: CASRLLAGHEQFF.

This clonotype has more than one count but fewer than ten. The chain has TRBV19 and TRBJ2-1; D gene uncertain. The V end lost 0 bases, the J end lost 7 bases, and 13 bases lay between the germline ends. Germline V lookup: CDR1 LNHDA, CDR2 SQIVND (reference sequence). The CDR3 contains 15 residues. The CDR3 nucleotides are TGTGCCAGTAGTATAGAGCAGGCATCATGGAATGAGCAGTTCTTC. Protein product: CASSIEQASWNEQFF. Supplemented by reference TRBV19 and TRBJ2-1, the full variable domain reads DGGITQSPKYLFRKEGQNVTLSCEQNLNHDAMYWYRQDPGQGLRLIYYSQIVNDFQKGDIAEGYSVSREKKESFPLTVTSAQKNPTAFYLCASSIEQASWNEQFFGPGTRLTVL.

This clonotype occurred many times. The V gene is TRBV15, the J gene TRBJ1-3, with unresolved D. The V end lost 0 bases, the J end lost 4 bases, and 4 bases lay between the germline ends. The germline gives CDR1 LNHNV, CDR2 YYDKDF (reference sequence). The CDR3 runs 13 residues. The CDR3 region is CATSRDPGNTIYF. CDR3 nucleotide sequence: TGTGCCACCAGCAGAGATCCCGGAAACACCATATATTTT. Complete variable domain (other parts from reference TRBV15 and TRBJ1-3): DAMVIQNPRYQVTQFGKPVTLSCSQTLNHNVMYWYQQKSSQAPKLLFHYYDKDFNNEADTPDNFQSRRPNTSFCFLDIRSPGLGDTAMYLCATSRDPGNTIYFGEGSWLTVV.

The table lists this clonotype with many counts. The rearrangement joins TRBV7-9 to TRBJ1-1; 7 bases align to TRBD1. This CDR3 has 15 amino acids. CDR1 and CDR2 (germline): SEHNR, FQNEAQ (reference sequence). The ends lost 5 bases at V and 1 base at J; junction bases unmatched: 7. The CDR3 loop is CASSPRTGWNTEAFF. DNA for the CDR3: TGTGCCAGCAGCCCCCGGACAGGTTGGAACACTGAAGCTTTCTTT.

This clonotype was picked up many times. This chain connects TRBV6-1 to TRBJ2-2; tentative D call: TRBD1 (6 bases). The CDR3 covers 19 residues. Germline-derived CDR1 and CDR2 are MNHNS and SASEGT. Trimming left V 4 bases short and J 0 bases short, with 21 bases between. The CDR3 reads CASSAVAGGASANTGELFF. The CDR3, as DNA: TGTGCCAGCAGTGCGGTAGCTGGGGGCGCCTCAGCGAACACCGGGGAGCTGTTTTTT.

There are a few counts of this clonotype. V gene TRBV5-5 combines with J gene TRBJ2-4; a possible D gene is TRBD1 (5 bases). V was clipped by 1 base and J by 0 bases, with 11 bases between them. This CDR3 is built from 16 residues. Germline V gene lookup returns CDR1 SGHKS and CDR2 YYEKEE (reference sequence). The CDR3 protein is CASSLYGQVAKNIQYF. The CDR3 nucleotides read TGTGCCAGCAGCTTGTACGGACAAGTAGCCAAAAACATTCAGTACTTC.

This clonotype was counted only a few times. The genes are TRBV20-1 and TRBJ2-1; 8 bases are shared with TRBD1. Germline trimming cut 1 base from V and 8 bases from J; bases unmatched to any gene: 7. The germline CDR1 and CDR2 sequences are DFQATT and SNEGSKA (reference sequence). The CDR3 consists of 14 residues. The CDR3 loop reads CSARAFDRGHEQFF. The CDR3 region has the DNA TGCAGTGCTAGAGCCTTTGACAGGGGCCATGAGCAGTTCTTC.

The rearrangement links TRBV2 to TRBJ1-2, with TRBD1 identical over 7 bases. The CDR3 consists of 14 residues. The junction had 12 bases not matched to a gene; V was cut back by 6 bases and J by 8 bases. CDR1 is SNHLY and CDR2 is FYNNEI in the germline V gene. The CDR3 DNA is TGTGCCAGCAGCGCAATGACAGGGACGGGAGGCTACACCTTC. Amino acid sequence: CASSAMTGTGGYTF.

This clonotype has ten or more counts. The chain is built from TRBV19 and TRBJ2-7; 7 nucleotides align to TRBD1. The V gene's germline CDR1 is LNHDA and CDR2 SQIVND (reference sequence). V shed 5 bases, J shed 5 bases, and the junction held 9 bases outside the gene matches. The CDR3 has 14 residues. The CDR3 protein is CASSVETGINEQYF. CDR3 coding DNA: TGTGCCAGTAGTGTCGAGACAGGGATTAACGAGCAGTACTTC. Using reference TRBV19 and TRBJ2-7 for the parts outside the CDR3, the full variable domain is DGGITQSPKYLFRKEGQNVTLSCEQNLNHDAMYWYRQDPGQGLRLIYYSQIVNDFQKGDIAEGYSVSREKKESFPLTVTSAQKNPTAFYLCASSVETGINEQYFGPGTRLTVT.

The chain is built from TRBV7-2 and TRBJ2-7; no reliable D call. The length of the CDR3 is 13 residues. Trimming shortened V by 3 bases and J by 6 bases, and 12 bases separated the two germline ends. Per germline, CDR1 SGHTA and CDR2 FQGNSA. In DNA form, the CDR3 reads TGTGCCAGCAGCTTGTCTAGGCGAGGCGAGCAGTACTTC. Its protein product is CASSLSRRGEQYF.

The table lists this clonotype with many counts. J is TRBJ2-7 and V is TRBV10-3; TRBD1 matches at 7 bases. Germline CDR1 and CDR2: ENHRY and SYGVKD. V dropped 4 bases and J dropped 3; count of bases not matched to a gene: 6. The CDR3 is 14 residues long. CDR3 DNA: TGTGCCATCAGTGTTCGGGACAGAGTCTACGAGCAGTACTTC. It yields the protein CAISVRDRVYEQYF.

This clonotype was recorded many times. The chain carries TRBV2 and TRBJ1-5; 7 nucleotides agree with TRBD1. V trimming: 5 bases; J trimming: 2 bases; junction bases outside the gene matches: 6. CDR1 is SNHLY, CDR2 FYNNEI, per germline. This CDR3 spans 15 amino acids. The chain's CDR3 is CASSTDRVGNQPQHF. The CDR3 region has the DNA TGTGCCAGCAGTACTGACAGGGTTGGCAATCAGCCCCAGCATTTT. Filled out from reference TRBV2 and TRBJ1-5, the complete variable domain reads EPEVTQTPSHQVTQMGQEVILRCVPISNHLYFYWYRQILGQKVEFLVSFYNNEISEKSEIFDDQFSVERPDGSNFTLKIRSTKLEDSAMYFCASSTDRVGNQPQHFGDGTRLSIL.

The chain is built from TRBV6-5 and TRBJ1-3; D might be TRBD1 (6 bases). The V and J ends lost 0 bases and 4 bases respectively, with 10 bases between them. This CDR3 spans 15 amino acids. CDR1 and CDR2 from the germline V gene are MNHEY and SVGAGI. CDR3 residues: CASSYSGTIGNTIYF. CDR3 bases: TGTGCCAGCAGTTACTCTGGGACAATCGGAAACACCATATATTTT.

This clonotype was counted ten times or more. CDR3 bases: TGTGCCAGCAGCCCGGACAGGGGGCGCGGTGAAAAACTGTTTTTT. It encodes CASSPDRGRGEKLFF. The chain links TRBV2 to TRBJ1-4; 11 nucleotides align to TRBD1. Germline assignment: CDR1 SNHLY and CDR2 FYNNEI. The CDR3 runs 15 residues. V lost 6 bases and J lost 7; bases outside the gene matches: 7.

V gene TRBV20-1 combines with J gene TRBJ2-2; TRBD2 matches 11 bases. Germline CDR1 DFQATT, CDR2 SNEGSKA (reference sequence). V lost 3 bases, J lost 5 bases, and 11 bases stayed unmatched. This CDR3 is 17 amino acids long. The CDR3 DNA reads TGCAGTGCTAGTCCCCTAGCGGGAGGATTAGTAACCGGGGAGCTGTTTTTT. This codes for CSASPLAGGLVTGELFF.

This rearrangement joins TRBV20-1 to TRBJ2-6; D gene ambiguous. The CDR3 length is 15 residues. The germline V and J ends were trimmed by 2 bases and 1 base, with 9 bases remaining between them. Germline assignment: CDR1 DFQATT and CDR2 SNEGSKA (reference sequence). CDR3: CSARPAASGANVLTF. In DNA form, the CDR3 reads TGCAGTGCTAGACCCGCGGCGTCTGGGGCCAACGTCCTGACTTTC.

The chain carries TRBV6-1 and TRBJ1-2; possibly TRBD1 for D (5 bases). The CDR3 runs 13 residues. Trimming removed 5 bases at V and 7 bases at J, with 14 bases between. Germline CDR1 reads MNHNS; CDR2 reads SASEGT. In nucleotides, the CDR3 is TGTGCCAGCAGTACAACAGCCCAGGGTGGCTACACCTTC. It translates to CASSTTAQGGYTF.

Ten or more counts support this clonotype. The rearrangement joins TRBV7-8 to TRBJ1-2; 12 bases fit TRBD1. The germline V gene has CDR1 SGHVS and CDR2 FQNEAQ. The V segment lost 5 bases and the J segment 7 bases; nucleotides outside the gene matches: 11. The CDR3 runs 16 residues. The chain's CDR3 is CASSPTGTGGFTGYTF. For the CDR3, the DNA is TGTGCCAGCAGCCCCACTGGGACAGGGGGCTTCACTGGCTACACCTTC.

V and J are TRBV11-2 and TRBJ2-4; TRBD2 agrees at 8 bases. The CDR3 sequence is 14 residues long. From germline, CDR1 is SGHAT and CDR2 FQNNGV. Unmatched junction bases numbered 6, after V lost 5 bases and J lost 6 bases. The chain's CDR3 is CASSPGGPRNIQYF. CDR3 DNA: TGTGCCAGCAGCCCGGGGGGGCCAAGAAACATTCAGTACTTC.

The chain carries TRBV9 and TRBJ2-1; 7 positions match TRBD1. The CDR3 consists of 15 residues. Trimming cost V 1 base and J 9 bases; bases outside gene matches: 10. Germline V CDR1 and CDR2: SGDLS, YYNGEE. The CDR3 protein is CASSVKGTGATEQFF. CDR3 DNA: TGTGCCAGCAGCGTAAAGGGAACAGGGGCGACTGAGCAGTTCTTC.

This clonotype was picked up a small number of times. This chain connects TRBV6-2 or TRBV6-3 to TRBJ2-1; 13 nucleotides agree with TRBD2. The junction had 10 bases not matched to a gene; V was cut back by 8 bases and J by 9 bases. Germline V lookup: CDR1 MNHEY, CDR2 SVGEGT. This CDR3 has 15 residues. The CDR3, as DNA: TGTGCCAGCTGTTCCGGGACTAGCGGGATATCTGAGCAGTTCTTC. This sequence encodes CASCSGTSGISEQFF.

This clonotype was detected many times. This chain connects TRBV6-2 or TRBV6-3 to TRBJ1-2; D perhaps matches TRBD1 (5 bases). Germline assignment: CDR1 MNHEY and CDR2 SVGEGT. The CDR3 consists of 14 residues. The V end was cut by 4 bases, the J end by 7 bases, with 16 bases between. The CDR3 DNA is TGTGCCAGCAGTTCCCCTGTAATGAGGGGTGGCTACACCTTC. Residues: CASSSPVMRGGYTF.

The rearrangement joins TRBV19 to TRBJ2-6; D unresolved. Trimming shortened V by 4 bases and J by 0 bases, and 7 bases separated the two germline ends. Germline values: CDR1 LNHDA, CDR2 SQIVND (reference sequence). The CDR3 contains 15 residues. Here the CDR3 reads CASSTYNSGANVLTF. CDR3 DNA sequence: TGTGCCAGTAGTACCTACAACTCTGGGGCCAACGTCCTGACTTTC.

In regard to this clonotype: A read error is possible here, since a much larger clone lies one base away. V usage is TRBV25-1 and J usage is TRBJ2-1, with TRBD2 matching 7 bases. The J call could be wrong; TRBJ2-7 is a better fit for the DNA end. CDR1 and CDR2 from the germline V gene are MGHDK and SYGVNS. This CDR3 contains 12 residues. Here the CDR3 reads CASQRGYNEQYF. The CDR3 DNA follows: TGTGCCAGCCAGCGGGGATACAATGAGCAGTACTTC.

J is TRBJ2-7 and V is TRBV19, with a possible D match to TRBD2 (6 bases). This CDR3 is built from 12 residues. V lost 4 bases, J lost 5 bases, and 9 bases lay in between. Germline CDR1 reads LNHDA; CDR2 reads SQIVND (reference sequence). CDR3 bases: TGTGCCAGTAGTAGCGGGATCAACGAGCAGTACTTC. Translation gives CASSSGINEQYF.

The sample holds many counts of this clonotype. This chain connects TRBV14 to TRBJ2-7; 10 bases fit TRBD2. Germline CDR1 is SGHDN and CDR2 is FVKESK. J was trimmed by 5 bases and V by 2 bases; bases with no gene match: 6. The CDR3 length is 15 residues. This CDR3 is CASSQLAGAKDEQYF. For the CDR3, the DNA is TGTGCCAGCAGCCAACTAGCGGGAGCTAAAGACGAGCAGTACTTC.